This T cell receptor (beta chain) was sequenced in a study of T cell responses to AZD1222 COVID-19 vaccine. Study findings and constraints: Repertoire collection took place solely once the T cell response had peaked. Clonal diversity was possibly underestimated, and the donors were mostly white British, with more females.

Concerning this clone: Its antigen is currently unknown. At one end the junction does not follow the germline gene, possibly because of a read error.

Data came from immunoSEQ multiplex PCR; TCRdb stores just in-frame clones and leaves some out. Of about 130,000 clones listed, around 90% are singletons. This material consisted of peripheral blood, taken on day 0 of MenACWY control vaccination. This TCR was recovered from an adult in good health.

The CDR3: CSARVGAGDTIYF. DNA of the CDR3: TGCAGCGCCAGAGTGGGGGCTGGAGACACCATATATTTT. The chain couples TRBV29-1 to TRBJ1-3; D possibly corresponds to TRBD1 (6 bases). Germline-derived CDR1 and CDR2 are SQVTM and ANQGSEA. CDR3 size: 13 residues.